Sequencing of this T cell receptor beta chain was carried out in a study of blood T cell repertoires in COVID-19. In the study overall: Spain, Italy and the United States supplied samples that represented acute and convalescent COVID-19. In each case, the material was cDNA or gDNA derived from T cells, B-cell-depleted T cells, or PBMCs.

This table comes from immunoSEQ multiplex PCR, and its TCRdb copy is limited to in-frame clones, with some not included. The sample yields more than 250,000 clones, approximately 82% seen once. This CDR3 is built from 14 residues. Germline V gene data show CDR1 as SGHNT and CDR2 as YYREEE (reference sequence). V trimming: 7 bases; J trimming: 9 bases; junction bases outside the gene matches: 12. The sequence was obtained from a woman in her fifties or sixties with acute or convalescent COVID-19. The chain recombines TRBV5-4 with TRBJ2-1, with TRBD2 matching 8 bases. Source material: peripheral blood. CDR3 sequence reads: CASSPAGVLGEQFF. CDR3 DNA: TGTGCCAGCTCTCCAGCGGGAGTATTGGGTGAGCAGTTCTTC.